The 4 T cell receptor beta chains given below trace back to one sample, sequenced in a study of liver allograft versus peripheral blood T cells. Across the study: Transplanted-liver and recipient peripheral blood T cell receptor repertoires were compared.

TCRdb called the reads again in MiXCR, with one record for every CDR3 protein. Recorded for this sample: dozens of distinct CDR3 sequences. These TCRs come from a human patient who had a liver transplant. Some T cells here may be from the graft donor.

Judged by abundance, this clonotype is hyperexpanded. V usage is TRBV6-2 or TRBV6-3 and J usage is TRBJ1-2; 9 bases match TRBD1. The CDR3 covers 18 residues. V shed 2 bases and J 2 bases; nucleotides not matched to a gene: 12. Germline lookup yields CDR1 MNHEY and CDR2 SVGEGT. The CDR3 loop is CASSYHPHRGQKNYGYTF. The CDR3 bases are TGTGCCAGCAGTTACCACCCTCACAGGGGGCAAAAGAACTATGGCTACACCTTC.

By proportion, this clonotype is large. V is TRBV20-1 and J is TRBJ1-6; 10 nucleotides align to TRBD1. The CDR3 runs to 15 residues. V lost 0 bases, J lost 8 bases, and 4 bases stayed unmatched. Germline V CDR1 and CDR2: DFQATT, SNEGSKA (reference sequence). CDR3 in amino acids: CSARDSDRGYSPLHF. The CDR3 region has the DNA TGCAGTGCTAGAGATTCGGACAGGGGGTATTCACCCCTCCACTTT.

This clonotype is deemed large (0.1 to 1%). The rearrangement links TRBV5-4 to TRBJ1-2, with 9 bases that match TRBD1. The CDR3 extends over 15 amino acids. Germline V gives CDR1 SGHNT, CDR2 YYREEE (reference sequence). With V trimmed by 4 bases and J by 3 bases, 7 bases remained unmatched. The CDR3 protein is CASSTPDRGHYGYTF. In DNA, the CDR3 is TGTGCCAGCAGCACCCCGGACAGGGGACACTATGGCTACACCTTC.

This chain uses TRBV18 with TRBJ2-3, with 11 bases lining up with TRBD2. Trimming removed 5 bases from V and 3 bases from J; junction bases left unmatched: 10. Per the germline V gene, CDR1 is KGHSH and CDR2 is LQKENI. The CDR3 consists of 17 residues. CDR3 amino acids: CASSSGTSGLGTDTQYF. The DNA of the CDR3 is TGTGCCAGCTCATCCGGGACTAGCGGCCTTGGGACAGATACGCAGTATTTT. Together with reference TRBV18 and TRBJ2-3, the CDR3 gives the full variable domain: NAGVMQNPRHLVRRRGQEARLRCSPMKGHSHVYWYRQLPEEGLKFMVYLQKENIIDESGMPKERFSAEFPKEGPSILRIQQVVRGDSAAYFCASSSGTSGLGTDTQYFGPGTRLTVL.